The present entry profiles one T cell receptor (beta chain) with its context. The J segment lost 0 bases and the V segment lost 4 bases, leaving 2 bases of the junction unmatched. The CDR3 sequence is 16 residues long. Germline V gives CDR1 SGHRS, CDR2 YFSETQ. The sample originates from a study of blood T cell repertoires in COVID-19. Assay used: immunoSEQ multiplex PCR; TCRdb lists only in-frame clones, some missing. The table has hundreds of thousands of clones, approximately 84% seen once. The genes are TRBV5-1 and TRBJ2-6; TRBD2 aligns across 9 bases. This TCR was recovered from a woman over 75 with acute or convalescent COVID-19. The sample consisted of peripheral blood. The CDR3 reads CASSPSGTSGANVLTF. In nucleotides, the CDR3 is TGCGCCAGCAGCCCTAGCGGGACCTCTGGGGCCAACGTCCTGACTTTC.